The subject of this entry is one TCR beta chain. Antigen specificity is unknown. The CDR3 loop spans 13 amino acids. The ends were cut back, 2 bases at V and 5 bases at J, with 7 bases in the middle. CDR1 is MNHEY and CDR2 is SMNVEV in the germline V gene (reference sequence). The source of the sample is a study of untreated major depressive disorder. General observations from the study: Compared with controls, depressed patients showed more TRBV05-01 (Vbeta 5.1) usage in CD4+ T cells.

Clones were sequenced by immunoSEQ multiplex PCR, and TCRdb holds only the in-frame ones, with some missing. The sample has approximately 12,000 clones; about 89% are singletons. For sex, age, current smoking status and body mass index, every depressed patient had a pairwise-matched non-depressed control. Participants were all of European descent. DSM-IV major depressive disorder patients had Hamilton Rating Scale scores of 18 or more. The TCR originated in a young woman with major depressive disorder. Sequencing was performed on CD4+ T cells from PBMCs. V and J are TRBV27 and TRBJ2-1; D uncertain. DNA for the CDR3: TGTGCCAGCAGTTTAAACGAGGACAATGAGCAGTTCTTC. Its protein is CASSLNEDNEQFF.